Each of the 3 T cell receptor beta chains below was sequenced from the same sample in a study of blood T cell repertoires in COVID-19. Some clones are missing from TCRdb's copy, which holds only in-frame ones; the method was immunoSEQ multiplex PCR. Of about 39,000 clones listed, about four fifths were seen once; the top ten hold about 14%. Sequenced sample: peripheral blood. These receptors were collected from a man aged 50 to 59 with active or convalescent COVID-19.

This clone was seen a handful of times. The V gene is TRBV7-9, the J gene TRBJ1-6, with D possibly matching TRBD1 (6 bases). V was trimmed by 4 bases and J by 9 bases, leaving 10 bases between them. The CDR3 sequence is 13 residues long. Germline V gene data show CDR1 as SEHNR and CDR2 as FQNEAQ (reference sequence). CDR3 in amino acids: CASSSGEGSPLHF. The CDR3 DNA sequence: TGTGCCAGCAGCTCAGGGGAGGGTTCACCCCTCCACTTT.

The V call is TRBV5-1, the J call TRBJ1-1, with D possibly matching TRBD1 (5 bases). V lost 2 bases, J lost 1 base, and 15 bases lay in between. The CDR3 loop spans 16 amino acids. Germline loops: CDR1 SGHRS, CDR2 YFSETQ. Here the CDR3 DNA reads TGCGCCAGCAGCTTCGGCTCGGGACTTACGAACACTGAAGCTTTCTTT. It translates to CASSFGSGLTNTEAFF.

This clone appeared a few times. V and J are TRBV7-2 and TRBJ1-2; possible D gene TRBD1, 6 bases. Trimming stripped 5 bases from V and 1 base from J, with 17 bases between. CDR3 length: 16 amino acids. The germline V gene encodes CDR1 SGHTA and CDR2 FQGNSA. In DNA form, the CDR3 reads TGTGCCAGCAGCCTAAAAATCGAAGGGGGTAACTATGGCTACACCTTC. Translating gives CASSLKIEGGNYGYTF.